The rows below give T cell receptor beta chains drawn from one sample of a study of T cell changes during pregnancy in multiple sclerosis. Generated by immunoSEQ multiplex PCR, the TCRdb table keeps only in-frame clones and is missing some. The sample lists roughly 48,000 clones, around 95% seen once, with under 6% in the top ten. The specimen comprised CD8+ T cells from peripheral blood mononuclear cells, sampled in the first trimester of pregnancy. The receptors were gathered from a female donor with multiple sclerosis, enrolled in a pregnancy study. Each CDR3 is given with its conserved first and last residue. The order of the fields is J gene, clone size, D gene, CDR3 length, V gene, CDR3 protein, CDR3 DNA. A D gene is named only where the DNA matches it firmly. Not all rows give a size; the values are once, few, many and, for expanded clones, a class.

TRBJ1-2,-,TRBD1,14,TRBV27,CASSSTGINYGYTF,TGTGCCAGCAGTTCGACAGGGATTAACTATGGCTACACCTTC
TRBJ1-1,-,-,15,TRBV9,CASSVAPRRETEAFF,TGTGCCAGCAGCGTAGCCCCGCGGAGGGAGACTGAAGCTTTCTTT
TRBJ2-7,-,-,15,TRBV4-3,CASSQGSGSSYEQYF,TGCGCCAGCAGCCAAGGGTCTGGGAGCTCCTACGAGCAGTACTTC
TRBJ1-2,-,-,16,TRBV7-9,CASGDGVRPVGGGYTF,TGTGCCAGCGGTGACGGAGTACGGCCCGTTGGCGGGGGCTACACCTTC
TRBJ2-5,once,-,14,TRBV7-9,CASSPGTRPDRRYF,TGTGCCAGCAGCCCCGGGACAAGGCCCGACAGGCGGTACTTC
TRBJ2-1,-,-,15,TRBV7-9,CASSPSESSYNEQFF,TGTGCCAGCAGCCCTAGCGAAAGCTCCTACAATGAGCAGTTCTTC
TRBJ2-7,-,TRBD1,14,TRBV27,CASSRQGVNYEQYF,TGTGCCAGCAGTAGACAGGGGGTTAACTACGAGCAGTACTTC
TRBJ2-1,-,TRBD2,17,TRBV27,CASSFLLAGATYNEQFF,TGTGCCAGCAGTTTTTTACTAGCGGGGGCCACCTACAATGAGCAGTTCTTC
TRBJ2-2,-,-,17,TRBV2,CASSDPDRRRDTGELFF,TGTGCCAGCAGTGACCCAGACAGGCGTCGGGACACCGGGGAGCTGTTTTTT
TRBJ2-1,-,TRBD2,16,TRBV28,CASSPTSGLAHNEQFF,TGTGCCAGCAGCCCTACTTCGGGACTAGCGCACAATGAGCAGTTCTTC
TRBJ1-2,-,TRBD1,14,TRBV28,CASSLPGGNYGYTF,TGTGCCAGCAGTTTACCAGGGGGGAACTATGGCTACACCTTC
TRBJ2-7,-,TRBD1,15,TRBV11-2,CASSPRTGAVYEQYF,TGTGCCAGCAGCCCCCGGACAGGGGCCGTCTACGAGCAGTACTTC
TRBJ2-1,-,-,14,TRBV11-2,CASSSAGPYNEQFF,TGTGCCAGCAGCTCAGCAGGGCCCTACAATGAGCAGTTCTTC
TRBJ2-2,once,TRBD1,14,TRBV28,CASSWTGGSGELFF,TGTGCCAGCAGTTGGACAGGGGGCTCCGGGGAGCTGTTTTTT
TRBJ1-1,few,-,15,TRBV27,CASSLGQGLNTEAFF,TGTGCCAGCAGTTTGGGTCAGGGATTGAACACTGAAGCTTTCTTT
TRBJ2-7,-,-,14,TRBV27,CATTVGPVGYEQYF,TGTGCCACTACAGTTGGCCCGGTTGGTTACGAGCAGTACTTC
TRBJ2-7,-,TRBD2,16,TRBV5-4,CASSFRLAGAQREQYF,TGTGCCAGCAGCTTTAGACTAGCGGGAGCTCAAAGGGAGCAGTACTTC
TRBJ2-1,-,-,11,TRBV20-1,CSARSRGEQFF,TGCAGTGCTAGATCTAGGGGTGAGCAGTTCTTC
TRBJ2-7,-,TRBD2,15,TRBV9,CASSVGGGRMDEQYF,TGTGCCAGCAGCGTAGGGGGCGGGAGGATGGACGAGCAGTACTTC
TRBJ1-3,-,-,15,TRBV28,CASSRPQRGGNTIYF,TGTGCCAGCAGTCGACCACAGCGGGGGGGAAACACCATATATTTT
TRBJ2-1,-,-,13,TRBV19,CASSPGVYNEQFF,TGTGCCAGTAGTCCCGGGGTTTACAATGAGCAGTTCTTC
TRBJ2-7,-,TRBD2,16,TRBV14,CASSQDEGLAAYEQYF,TGTGCCAGCAGCCAAGATGAAGGACTAGCCGCCTACGAGCAGTACTTC
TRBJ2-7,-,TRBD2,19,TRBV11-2,CASSLAPGSGRASPYEQYF,TGTGCCAGCAGCTTAGCCCCGGGGAGCGGGAGGGCCAGTCCCTACGAGCAGTACTTC
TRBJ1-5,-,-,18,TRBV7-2,CASSLFLGGQYSNQPQHF,TGTGCCAGCAGCTTATTCCTAGGCGGACAGTATAGCAATCAGCCCCAGCATTTT
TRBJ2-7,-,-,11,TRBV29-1,CSVDHPGEQYF,TGCAGCGTTGATCACCCCGGCGAGCAGTACTTC
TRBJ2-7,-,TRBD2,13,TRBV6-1,CASSGILAYEQYF,TGTGCCAGCAGTGGGATACTAGCGTACGAGCAGTACTTC
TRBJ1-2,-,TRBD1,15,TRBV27,CASSFSTGGGYGYTF,TGTGCCAGCAGTTTCTCGACAGGGGGGGGGTATGGCTACACCTTC
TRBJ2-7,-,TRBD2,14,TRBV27,CASSLSGGWYEQYF,TGTGCCAGCAGTTTAAGCGGGGGGTGGTACGAGCAGTACTTC
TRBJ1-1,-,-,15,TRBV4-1,CASSQGPEGWTEAFF,TGCGCCAGCAGCCAAGGGCCAGAGGGTTGGACTGAAGCTTTCTTT
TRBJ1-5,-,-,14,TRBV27,CASSLLGRGQPQHF,TGTGCCAGCAGTCTGCTGGGGCGAGGTCAGCCCCAGCATTTT
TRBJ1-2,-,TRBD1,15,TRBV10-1,CASSGGVDRVNGYTF,TGCGCCAGCAGTGGGGGGGTGGACAGGGTAAATGGCTACACCTTC
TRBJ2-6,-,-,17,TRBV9,CASSVGEGISGANVLTF,TGTGCCAGCAGCGTAGGAGAGGGCATCTCTGGGGCCAACGTCCTGACTTTC
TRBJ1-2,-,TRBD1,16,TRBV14,CASSQLGQGSTYGYTF,TGTGCCAGCAGCCAACTAGGACAGGGATCTACCTATGGCTACACCTTC
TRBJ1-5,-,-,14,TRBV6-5,CASSLGGGGEPQHF,TGTGCCAGCAGTTTAGGGGGGGGCGGCGAGCCCCAGCATTTT
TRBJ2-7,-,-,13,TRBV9,CASSVLDGYEQYF,TGTGCCAGCAGCGTACTAGACGGTTACGAGCAGTACTTC
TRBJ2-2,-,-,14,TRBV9,CASRDYPNTGELFF,TGTGCCAGCAGGGACTATCCGAACACCGGGGAGCTGTTTTTT
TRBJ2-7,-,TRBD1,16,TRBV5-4,CASSLPSGQGIYEQYF,TGTGCCAGCAGCTTACCTTCGGGACAGGGTATCTACGAGCAGTACTTC
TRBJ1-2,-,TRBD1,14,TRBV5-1,CASSTDRVNYGYTF,TGCGCCAGCAGCACAGACAGGGTTAACTATGGCTACACCTTC
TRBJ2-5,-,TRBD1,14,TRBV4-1,CASSQKQGAQTQYF,TGCGCCAGCAGCCAGAAGCAGGGGGCGCAGACCCAGTACTTC
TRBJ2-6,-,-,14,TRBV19,CASEEGSGANVLTF,TGTGCCAGCGAGGAGGGCTCTGGGGCCAACGTCCTGACTTTC
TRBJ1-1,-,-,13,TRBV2,CASSESWNTEAFF,TGTGCCAGCAGTGAATCCTGGAACACTGAAGCTTTCTTT
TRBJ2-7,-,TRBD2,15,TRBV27,CASSLGASGSYEQYF,TGTGCCAGCAGCCTTGGGGCTAGCGGTTCCTACGAGCAGTACTTC
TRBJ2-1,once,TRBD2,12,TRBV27,CASSFGGAEQFF,TGTGCCAGCAGTTTCGGGGGGGCCGAGCAGTTCTTC
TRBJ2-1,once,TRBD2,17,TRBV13,CASSDTVRLAGGHEQFF,TGTGCCAGCAGCGATACTGTTCGGTTAGCGGGAGGACATGAGCAGTTCTTC
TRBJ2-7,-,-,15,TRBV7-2,CASSLLRQNSYEQYF,TGTGCCAGCAGCTTATTACGACAGAACTCCTACGAGCAGTACTTC
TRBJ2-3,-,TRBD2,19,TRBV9,CASSVRPSGRAISTDTQYF,TGTGCCAGCAGCGTGAGACCTAGCGGGAGGGCCATTAGCACAGATACGCAGTATTTT
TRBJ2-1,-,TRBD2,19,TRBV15,CATSTIRLAGGSSYNEQFF,TGTGCCACCAGCACAATACGCCTAGCGGGAGGGAGCTCCTACAATGAGCAGTTCTTC
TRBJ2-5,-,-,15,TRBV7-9,CASSLVPGRGETQYF,TGTGCCAGCAGCTTAGTCCCGGGCCGGGGAGAGACCCAGTACTTC
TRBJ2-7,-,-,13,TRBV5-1,CASSLVGGPEQYF,TGCGCCAGCAGCTTGGTTGGGGGCCCCGAGCAGTACTTC
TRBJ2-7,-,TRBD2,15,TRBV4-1,CASSQGKGSGYEQYF,TGCGCCAGCAGCCAGGGAAAGGGTAGCGGGTACGAGCAGTACTTC
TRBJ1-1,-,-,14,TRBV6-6,CASSYSSMNTEAFF,TGTGCCAGCAGTTACTCGTCTATGAACACTGAAGCTTTCTTT
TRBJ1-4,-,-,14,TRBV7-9,CASRGPGVKEKLFF,TGTGCCAGCCGTGGCCCAGGGGTGAAGGAAAAACTGTTTTTT
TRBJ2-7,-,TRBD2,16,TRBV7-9,CASSSLAGGDSYEQYF,TGTGCCAGCAGCTCCTTAGCGGGAGGGGACTCCTACGAGCAGTACTTC
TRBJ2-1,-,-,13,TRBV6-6,CASSYGPSYEQFF,TGTGCCAGCAGTTACGGCCCTTCTTATGAGCAGTTCTTC
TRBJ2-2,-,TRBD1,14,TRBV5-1,CASSLTGGHGELFF,TGCGCCAGCAGCTTAACAGGGGGTCACGGGGAGCTGTTTTTT